This TCR beta chain stems from a study of OX40 agonist ivuxolimab in advanced cancers. Here immunoSEQ multiplex PCR was the method, and the copy in TCRdb shows in-frame clones only, minus some. The sample consists of more than 45,000 clones, about 80% of them appearing once. This clone was observed a handful of times. The input for sequencing was CD4+ or CD8+ T cells sorted from blood, taken in a trial of the OX40 agonist ivuxolimab. The clonotype originates from an adult with an advanced solid tumor such as melanoma, head and neck, liver or kidney cancer.

CDR3 amino acids: CASSESSGSSYEQYF. DNA of the CDR3: TGCGCCAGCAGTGAATCGAGCGGGAGCTCCTACGAGCAGTACTTC. J is TRBJ2-7 and V is TRBV10-2; 8 bases match TRBD2. CDR3 length: 15 amino acids. J lost 0 bases, V lost 3 bases, and 4 bases had no gene match. In germline, CDR1 is WSHSY, CDR2 SAAADI.